This entry concerns a single T cell receptor beta chain. They isolated at least 6.5 million PBMCs from each sample. The data derive from a study of blood T cells in healthy people across ages. The germline V and J ends were trimmed by 3 bases and 3 bases, with 13 bases remaining between them. The CDR3 contains 15 residues. Germline CDR1 SGDLS, CDR2 YYNGEE. Using a J-beta primer mix together with a sample-barcoded 5' primer, a second PCR was run for roughly 6 to 11 cycles. TCRdb fed the 5' RACE reads into MiXCR, producing one record per CDR3 protein. The sample contains 850,000 to 1,100,000 distinct CDR3 sequences, 35% to 40% of which appear only once.

V is TRBV9 and J is TRBJ2-1; TRBD1 might be the D (6 bases). The material sequenced was blood. The clonotype originates from a man between 18 and 35 years old in good health. CDR3 in DNA: TGTGCCAGCAGCGCGATGATGACAGGCTACAATGAGCAGTTCTTC. This sequence encodes CASSAMMTGYNEQFF.